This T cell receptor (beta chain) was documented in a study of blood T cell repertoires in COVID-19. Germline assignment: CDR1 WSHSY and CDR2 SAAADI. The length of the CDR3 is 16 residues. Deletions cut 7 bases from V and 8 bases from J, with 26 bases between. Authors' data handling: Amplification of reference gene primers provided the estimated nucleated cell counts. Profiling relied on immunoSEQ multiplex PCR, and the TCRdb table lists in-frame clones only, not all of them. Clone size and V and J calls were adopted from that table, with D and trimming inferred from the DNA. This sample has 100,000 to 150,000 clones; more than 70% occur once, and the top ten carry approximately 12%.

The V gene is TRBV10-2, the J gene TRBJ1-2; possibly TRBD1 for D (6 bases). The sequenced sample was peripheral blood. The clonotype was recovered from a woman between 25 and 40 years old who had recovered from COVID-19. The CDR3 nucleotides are TGCGCCAGCACCCAGAGGTCTAGGCACAGGGATTACGGCTACACCTTC. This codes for CASTQRSRHRDYGYTF.